This T cell receptor (beta chain) derives from a study of a mutant IDH1 vaccine in newly diagnosed glioma. Study details: Standard pretreatment was either radiotherapy, temozolomide, or, for most, radiochemotherapy with temozolomide.

TCRdb keeps only in-frame clones here, not all; method: immunoSEQ multiplex PCR. Of nearly 70,000 clones listed, 79% are singletons. Study-level points and caveats: Pseudoprogression seemed unrelated to changes in top peripheral T cell clonotypes. There were vaccine-induced immune responses in under 95% of the patients.

CDR3 length: 16 amino acids. After removal of 1 base from V and 7 bases from J, the junction contained 9 bases not matched to a gene. Per germline, CDR1 SEHNR and CDR2 FQNEAQ (reference sequence). Time point of the sample: baseline, week 1 (first vaccination visit). Indicated treatment: pre-vaccination baseline after standard-of-care therapy. As regards this clone: Antigen unknown.

This rearrangement joins TRBV7-9 to TRBJ2-2; 7 bases align to TRBD1. Material: PBMCs, obtained from a glioma patient treated with radiotherapy, temozolomide or both. The origin of this receptor is a man aged 50 to 60 with glioma. In DNA form, the CDR3 reads TGTGCCAGCAGCTTAGAGACAGGGCGTGGGAACGGGGAGCTGTTTTTT. Its protein product is CASSLETGRGNGELFF.